The TCR beta chain described here comes from a study of blood T cell repertoires in COVID-19. The wider study: Sites in the United States, Italy and Spain provided acute and convalescent COVID-19 samples. PBMCs, B-cell-depleted T cells, or T cells were the source of the cDNA or gDNA that made up the material.

Looked up from germline, CDR1 is SGHNT and CDR2 is YYREEE (reference sequence). The CDR3 covers 15 residues. V lost 5 bases and J lost 1, with 15 bases in between. In the study's own analysis: Counts of nucleated cells, estimated from reference gene primer amplification, were obtained. The data were produced by immunoSEQ multiplex PCR, yet TCRdb's version contains in-frame clones alone and is incomplete. V and J calls and clone size are copied from that table; D and trimming were computed from the DNA. In the table there are roughly 20,000 clones, more than 85% of which are singletons. The sequenced sample consisted of peripheral blood. This chain joins TRBV5-4 and TRBJ1-2, with D tentatively TRBD1 (6 bases). The TCR comes from a man in his sixties or seventies with active COVID-19. CDR3 amino acids: CASRDPRDNNYGYTF. CDR3 DNA: TGTGCCAGCAGGGACCCCCGGGACAATAACTATGGCTACACCTTC. Combining the CDR3 with reference TRBV5-4 and TRBJ1-2 gives the whole variable domain ETGVTQSPTHLIKTRGQQVTLRCSSQSGHNTVSWYQQALGQGPQFIFQYYREEENGRGNFPPRFSGLQFPNYSSELNVNALELDDSALYLCASRDPRDNNYGYTFGSGTRLTVV.